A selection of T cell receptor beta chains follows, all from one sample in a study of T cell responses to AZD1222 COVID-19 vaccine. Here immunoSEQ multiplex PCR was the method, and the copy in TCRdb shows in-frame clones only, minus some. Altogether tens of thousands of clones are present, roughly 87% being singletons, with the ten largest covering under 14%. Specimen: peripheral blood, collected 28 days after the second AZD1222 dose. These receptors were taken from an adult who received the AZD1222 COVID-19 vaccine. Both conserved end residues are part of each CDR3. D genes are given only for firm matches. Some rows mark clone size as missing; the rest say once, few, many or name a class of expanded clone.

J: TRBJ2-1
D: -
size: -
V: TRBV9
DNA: TGTGCCAGCAGCGCGGGACAAGCGTACAATGAGCAGTTCTTC
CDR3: CASSAGQAYNEQFF

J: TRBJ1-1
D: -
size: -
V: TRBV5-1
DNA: TGCGCCAGCAGCACCCAGACAGTGAACACTGAAGCTTTCTTT
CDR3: CASSTQTVNTEAFF

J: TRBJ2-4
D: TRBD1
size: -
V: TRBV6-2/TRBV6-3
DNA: TGTGCCAGCAGTTACTCGTTGTTGGGACAGAGGTTC
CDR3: CASSYSLLGQRF

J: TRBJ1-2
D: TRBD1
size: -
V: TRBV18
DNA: TGTGCCAGCTCACCTTTGACAGGGGATGGCTACACCTTC
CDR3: CASSPLTGDGYTF

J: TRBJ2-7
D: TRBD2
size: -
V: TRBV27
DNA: TGTGCCAGCAGTACCGGAGGGAGGGCCTACGAGCAGTACTTC
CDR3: CASSTGGRAYEQYF

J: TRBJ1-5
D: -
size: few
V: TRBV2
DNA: TGTGCCAGCAGTGAAGTTCGCAATCAGCCCCAGCATTTT
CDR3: CASSEVRNQPQHF

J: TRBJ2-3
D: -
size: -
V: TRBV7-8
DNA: TGTGCCAGCAGCCCGGCCCCCAGGGACAACACAGATACGCAGTATTTT
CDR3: CASSPAPRDNTDTQYF

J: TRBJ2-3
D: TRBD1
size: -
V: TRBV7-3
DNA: TGTGCCAGCAGCCCCCCGGACAGGGATTTCACAGATACGCAGTATTTT
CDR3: CASSPPDRDFTDTQYF

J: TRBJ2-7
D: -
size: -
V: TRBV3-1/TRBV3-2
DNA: TGTGCCAGCAGCCAAAGGTCCGAGCAGTACTTC
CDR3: CASSQRSEQYF

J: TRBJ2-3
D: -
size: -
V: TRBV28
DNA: TGTGCCAGCAGTCAACAGGGAGGGACAGATACGCAGTATTTT
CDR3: CASSQQGGTDTQYF

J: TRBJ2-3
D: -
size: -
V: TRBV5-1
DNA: TGCGCCAGCAGCTTGAATGCCGCCGCAGATACGCAGTATTTT
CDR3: CASSLNAAADTQYF

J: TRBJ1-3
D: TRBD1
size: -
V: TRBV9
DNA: TGTGCCAGCAGCCCCCGGGGGACAGGGACTGGAAACACCATATATTTT
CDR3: CASSPRGTGTGNTIYF

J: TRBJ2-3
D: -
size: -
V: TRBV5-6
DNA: TGTGCCAGCAGCTTGTCGTCAGGGAGCACAGATACGCAGTATTTT
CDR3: CASSLSSGSTDTQYF

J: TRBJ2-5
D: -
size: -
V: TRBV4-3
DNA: TGCGCCAGCAGCCAAGTTCCCTCGGCAGGAGCGACCAAAGAGACCCAGTACTTC
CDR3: CASSQVPSAGATKETQYF

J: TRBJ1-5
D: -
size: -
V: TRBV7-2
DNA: TGTGCCAGCAGCCCCGGTAGGCCTTATAGCAATCAGCCCCAGCATTTT
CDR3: CASSPGRPYSNQPQHF

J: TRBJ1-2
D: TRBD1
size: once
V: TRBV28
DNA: TGTGCCAGCATCGGGCAGGGGGAAGGGTATGGCTACACCTTC
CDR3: CASIGQGEGYGYTF